The T cell receptor beta chain described here comes from a study of blood T cell repertoires in COVID-19. This clone has only a few counts. TCRdb's table, derived via immunoSEQ multiplex PCR, lists solely in-frame clones and lacks some. Here the sample spans some 150,000 clones, more than 75% being singletons. Material: peripheral blood. The sequence derives from a woman in her 70s with COVID-19, enrolled during active disease.

The DNA of the CDR3 is TGTGCCATCAGTAAAAGCGAAGGTCAAGAGACCCAGTACTTC. It codes for CAISKSEGQETQYF. This sequence joins TRBV10-3 and TRBJ2-5; no firm D call. V was clipped by 5 bases and J by 2 bases, with 12 bases between them. Germline values: CDR1 ENHRY, CDR2 SYGVKD. This CDR3 comprises 14 residues.